A selection of T cell receptor beta chains follows, all from one sample in a study of T cell responses to AZD1222 COVID-19 vaccine. The assay was immunoSEQ multiplex PCR, and TCRdb's table has in-frame clones only and misses some. The repertoire includes some 120,000 clones, roughly 88% of them detected once, and 4.4% sits in the top ten. This specimen was peripheral blood, taken on day 0 of MenACWY control vaccination. The receptors originated from an adult in good health. Both conserved end residues are part of each CDR3. D genes are given only for firm matches. For some rows the clone size is stated as once, few or many, or as a class when expanded; others skip it.

size	D	V	J	DNA	CDR3
-	-	TRBV14	TRBJ2-1	TGTGCCAGCAGCCGGCCGGGACAAAAGTACAATGAGCAGTTCTTC	CASSRPGQKYNEQFF
-	TRBD1	TRBV5-6	TRBJ1-3	TGTGCCAGCAGCCCCGGGACAGGGGGTGTCTCTGGAAACACCATATATTTT	CASSPGTGGVSGNTIYF
once	TRBD1	TRBV12-3/TRBV12-4	TRBJ2-1	TGTGCCAGCAGTGACAGGGGGCGCGATGAGCAGTTCTTC	CASSDRGRDEQFF
-	-	TRBV2	TRBJ1-2	TGTGCCAGCAGTGACAGGGGCGGCTATGGCTACACCTTC	CASSDRGGYGYTF
-	TRBD1	TRBV4-2	TRBJ2-2	TGTGCCAGCAGCCAACAGGGGGACGGGGAGCTGTTTTTT	CASSQQGDGELFF
few	-	TRBV6-5	TRBJ1-5	TGTGCCAGCAGGGCAGGGACGGAAAACAATCAGCCCCAGCATTTT	CASRAGTENNQPQHF
-	-	TRBV28	TRBJ2-7	TGTGCCAGCAGTCCCCAGCACTACGAGCAGTACTTC	CASSPQHYEQYF
-	-	TRBV19	TRBJ1-2	TGTGCCAGTAGTATAGGCGGGGCTGGCTACACCTTC	CASSIGGAGYTF
-	-	TRBV4-1	TRBJ2-7	TGCGCCAGCAGCCAAGTTACAGGGCCAACGATAGACGAGCAGTACTTC	CASSQVTGPTIDEQYF
-	-	TRBV5-4	TRBJ1-6	TGTGCCAGCAGCTTGTCCGGGGGCGTCGGGTATTCACCCCTCCACTTT	CASSLSGGVGYSPLHF
-	-	TRBV7-9	TRBJ2-7	TGTGCCAGCAGCTTAGCGCTTAGCTACGAGCAGTACTTC	CASSLALSYEQYF
once	TRBD1	TRBV9	TRBJ1-1	TGTGCCAGCAGCGCCCGGGACAGCTACACTGAAGCTTTCTTT	CASSARDSYTEAFF
-	-	TRBV28	TRBJ2-7	TGTGCCAGCAGTTTACGGCAGGCCTCAACGACGCAGTACTTC	CASSLRQASTTQYF
-	-	TRBV27	TRBJ1-4	TGTGCCAGCAGTTTAAGTCAGAACAATGAAAAACTGTTTTTT	CASSLSQNNEKLFF
-	TRBD1	TRBV5-6	TRBJ2-1	TGTGCCAGCAGCTTGACAGGGGGTGTTTGGAATGAGCAGTTCTTC	CASSLTGGVWNEQFF
-	-	TRBV24-1	TRBJ2-6	TGTGCCACCAGTGGAGGGACTGCGAGCTCTGGGGCCAACGTCCTGACTTTC	CATSGGTASSGANVLTF
-	-	TRBV6-5	TRBJ1-6	TGTGCCAGCAGTCTACAGGGTGGAGGAAATTCACCCCTCCACTTT	CASSLQGGGNSPLHF
-	-	TRBV7-6	TRBJ2-7	TGTGCCAGCAGCTTAGGGAGGACAGTATCCTACGAGCAGTACTTC	CASSLGRTVSYEQYF
-	TRBD2	TRBV27	TRBJ2-1	TGTGCCAGCAGCAAACTAATCACTAGCGGGAGGGAGAGTGAGCAGTTCTTC	CASSKLITSGRESEQFF
-	TRBD1	TRBV28	TRBJ1-2	TGTGCCAGCCGAAACAGGGGGCACTATGGCTACACCTTC	CASRNRGHYGYTF
-	-	TRBV11-1	TRBJ2-1	TGTGCCAGCAGCTTACGCCCGCTCAGATCCAATGAGCAGTTCTTC	CASSLRPLRSNEQFF
once	TRBD2	TRBV6-1	TRBJ2-7	TGTGCCAGCAGTGACACGCGGGAGGGCTACGAGCAGTACTTC	CASSDTREGYEQYF
-	TRBD2	TRBV5-6	TRBJ2-3	TGTGCCAGCAGCTTGGTGGCGGGGGGCACAGATACGCAGTATTTT	CASSLVAGGTDTQYF
-	-	TRBV12-3/TRBV12-4	TRBJ1-1	TGTGCCAGCAGCCTTATAGTCGTTGAAGCTTTCTTT	CASSLIVVEAFF
-	-	TRBV30	TRBJ1-5	TGTGCCTGGAGTGTCGAGGAAAATCAGCCCCAGCATTTT	CAWSVEENQPQHF
once	-	TRBV28	TRBJ1-5	TGTGCCAGCAGCCAGGGGCGCAATCAGCCCCAGCATTTT	CASSQGRNQPQHF
-	TRBD1	TRBV4-1	TRBJ1-4	TGCGCCAGCAGCCAGGAGGACAGGGGGCGGGAAAAACTGTTTTTT	CASSQEDRGREKLFF
-	TRBD1	TRBV5-6	TRBJ2-1	TGTGCCAGCAGCCCCGGACAGGTACACTCCTACAATGAGCAGTTCTTC	CASSPGQVHSYNEQFF
-	-	TRBV28	TRBJ1-2	TGTGCCAGCAGCCCCCTCGGAAACAACTATGGCTACACCTTC	CASSPLGNNYGYTF
-	-	TRBV7-9	TRBJ2-3	TGTGCCAGCAGCACCATACAGGGGGAGGGAACCACAGATACGCAGTATTTT	CASSTIQGEGTTDTQYF